Presented here are 20 T cell receptor beta chains from one specimen sequenced in a study of T cell responses to AZD1222 COVID-19 vaccine. TCRdb's table, derived via immunoSEQ multiplex PCR, lists solely in-frame clones and lacks some. The profile shows over 110,000 clones, 85% to 95% of them singletons. Specimen: peripheral blood, collected 28 days after the second AZD1222 dose. The receptors here all came from an adult who received the AZD1222 COVID-19 vaccine.

The chain links TRBV19 to TRBJ1-2; D is undetermined. The germline V and J ends were trimmed by 3 bases and 6 bases, with 5 bases remaining between them. Looked up from germline, CDR1 is LNHDA and CDR2 is SQIVND (reference sequence). The CDR3 is 11 residues long. CDR3 DNA: TGTGCCAGTAGTATTTTAAATGGCTACACCTTC. Protein: CASSILNGYTF. The complete variable domain, with remaining parts taken from reference TRBV19 and TRBJ1-2, reads DGGITQSPKYLFRKEGQNVTLSCEQNLNHDAMYWYRQDPGQGLRLIYYSQIVNDFQKGDIAEGYSVSREKKESFPLTVTSAQKNPTAFYLCASSILNGYTFGSGTRLTVV.

The chain uses TRBV27 and TRBJ1-5, with D unresolved. The CDR3 has 15 amino acids. Germline CDR1 is MNHEY and CDR2 is SMNVEV (reference sequence). With 5 bases removed from V and 1 base from J, the gap between germline ends came to 12 bases. CDR3: CASSARFGSNQPQHF. In DNA form, the CDR3 reads TGTGCCAGCAGTGCCCGATTTGGCAGCAATCAGCCCCAGCATTTT.

Written as DNA, the CDR3 is TGCGCCAGCAGCTTAGGCGGGAAAGGCGAAAAACTGTTTTTT. Translating gives CASSLGGKGEKLFF. The chain carries TRBV5-1 and TRBJ1-4; D is uncertain. Germline CDR1 and CDR2: SGHRS and YFSETQ. V lost 2 bases and J lost 8, with 13 bases in between. The CDR3 totals 14 residues.

J is TRBJ1-2 and V is TRBV29-1, with D hard to call. The CDR3 contains 11 residues. V lost 7 bases to trimming and J lost 9 bases, with 15 bases between them. Looked up from germline, CDR1 is SQVTM and CDR2 is ANQGSEA. The CDR3: CSAVAEGSYTF. CDR3 nucleotide sequence: TGCAGCGCCGTGGCGGAGGGAAGCTACACCTTC. The variable domain in full, completed from reference TRBV29-1 and TRBJ1-2, reads SAVISQKPSRDICQRGTSLTIQCQVDSQVTMMFWYRQQPGQSLTLIATANQGSEATYESGFVIDKFPISRPNLTFSTLTVSNMSPEDSSIYLCSAVAEGSYTFGSGTRLTVV.

The rearrangement uses TRBV11-1 and TRBJ2-1, with TRBD1 matching over 8 bases. The length of the CDR3 is 12 residues. CDR1 and CDR2 from the germline V gene are SGHAT and FQDESV (reference sequence). The trim removed 10 bases at V and 7 bases at J, leaving 6 bases unmatched. As DNA, the CDR3 is TGTGCCACCGGACAGGGTAAGAATGAGCAGTTCTTC. Its translation is CATGQGKNEQFF.

V usage is TRBV2 and J usage is TRBJ2-7, with D unclear. Germline CDR1 and CDR2: SNHLY and FYNNEI. The CDR3 has 10 amino acids. Trimming pared 8 bases from V and 3 bases from J, leaving 5 bases between. The CDR3 DNA is TGTGCCAGCCAGGACTACGAGCAGTACGTC. This sequence encodes CASQDYEQYV.

This clone was counted a single time. The chain carries TRBV6-5 and TRBJ1-1; a possible D gene is TRBD1 (6 bases). The germline gives CDR1 MNHEY, CDR2 SVGAGI. The V end was cut by 3 bases, the J end by 3 bases, with 17 bases between. The CDR3 is 16 amino acids. CDR3 protein: CASSYGYGGRDTEAFF. The CDR3 DNA follows: TGTGCCAGCAGTTATGGTTACGGGGGGCGGGACACTGAAGCTTTCTTT.

DNA of the CDR3: TGTGCCAGCAGCATGACAGGGGGTCGGTACGAGCAGTACTTC. Amino acid sequence: CASSMTGGRYEQYF. This chain links TRBV11-2 with TRBJ2-7, with TRBD1 matching 9 bases. V shed 5 bases and J 4 bases; nucleotides not matched to a gene: 6. Germline values: CDR1 SGHAT, CDR2 FQNNGV. The CDR3 totals 14 residues.

This clone is a singleton in its sample. The chain couples TRBV7-9 to TRBJ2-1; maybe TRBD2 (5 bases). CDR1 is SEHNR, CDR2 FQNEAQ, per germline (reference sequence). V lost 5 bases, J lost 3 bases, and 17 bases lay in between. CDR3 length equals 16 residues. In nucleotides, the CDR3 is TGTGCCAGCAGCCCTCCGGCAGGAGGAGACTACAATGAGCAGTTCTTC. It encodes CASSPPAGGDYNEQFF.

V and J are TRBV25-1 and TRBJ1-4; D possibly corresponds to TRBD1 (6 bases). Between the trimmed V and J ends, which lost 3 bases and 3 bases, there was a span of 11 bases. This CDR3 contains 15 residues. In germline, CDR1 is MGHDK, CDR2 SYGVNS. CDR3 coding DNA: TGTGCCAGCAGTGATGACAGGTCGGCTAATGAAAAACTGTTTTTT. Its protein is CASSDDRSANEKLFF.

The V gene is TRBV9, the J gene TRBJ1-1; D possibly corresponds to TRBD1 (6 bases). The length of the CDR3 is 15 residues. The V end lost 3 bases, the J end lost 3 bases, and 15 bases lay between the germline ends. In germline, CDR1 is SGDLS, CDR2 YYNGEE. The CDR3 coding sequence is TGTGCCAGCAGCGGGACGTCGGACAGCTACACTGAAGCTTTCTTT. Translating it yields CASSGTSDSYTEAFF.

The genes are TRBV7-3 and TRBJ2-1; D remains ambiguous. CDR3 length equals 15 residues. The ends were cut back, 5 bases at V and 3 bases at J, with 14 bases in the middle. CDR1 and CDR2 (germline): SGHTA, FQGTGA. The DNA of the CDR3 is TGTGCCAGCAGCCCCCGGCTAGTAGTCTACAATGAGCAGTTCTTC. This translates into CASSPRLVVYNEQFF.

CDR3 in amino acids: CASRSGGGETQYF. CDR3 bases: TGTGCCAGCAGGAGCGGGGGTGGCGAGACCCAGTACTTC. The V gene is TRBV6-5, the J gene TRBJ2-5, with TRBD2 matching 8 bases. Germline assignment: CDR1 MNHEY and CDR2 SVGAGI. The V and J ends lost 6 bases and 5 bases, in that order; junction bases with no gene match: 5. CDR3 size: 13 residues.

This clone was detected once. The chain carries TRBV2 and TRBJ1-3; D is undetermined. Trimming left V 5 bases short and J 0 bases short, with 14 bases between. The CDR3 loop spans 16 amino acids. The V gene's germline CDR1 is SNHLY and CDR2 FYNNEI. In nucleotides, the CDR3 is TGTGCCAGCAGTTCCGACCTCCTGGGCTCTGGAAACACCATATATTTT. Translating gives CASSSDLLGSGNTIYF.

The chain carries TRBV5-8 and TRBJ1-4; tentatively, D is TRBD1 (5 bases). CDR1 is SGHTS, CDR2 YDEGEE, per germline. The CDR3 is 18 residues long. V dropped 0 bases and J dropped 0 bases, with 15 bases sitting between them. The CDR3 here is CASSLEGASAATNEKLFF. Written as DNA, the CDR3 is TGTGCCAGCAGCTTGGAAGGGGCGTCCGCCGCAACTAATGAAAAACTGTTTTTT.

This rearrangement joins TRBV7-2 to TRBJ1-4; D ambiguous. This CDR3 has 15 amino acids. Trimming pared 1 base from V and 5 bases from J, leaving 11 bases between. Germline V CDR1 and CDR2: SGHTA, FQGNSA. CDR3 nucleotides: TGTGCCAGCAGCTTAGAGAGTCTGAAGAATGAAAAACTGTTTTTT. Amino acids: CASSLESLKNEKLFF. The whole variable domain, filled in from reference TRBV7-2 and TRBJ1-4, reads GAGVSQSPSNKVTEKGKDVELRCDPISGHTALYWYRQSLGQGLEFLIYFQGNSAPDKSGLPSDRFSAERTGGSVSTLTIQRTQQEDSAVYLCASSLESLKNEKLFFGSGTQLSVL.

The chain employs TRBV21-1 and TRBJ2-7. TRBV21-1 is labeled a pseudogene. The CDR3 length is 15 residues. For the CDR3, the DNA is TGTGCCGGATCCGACCGGGGGCGCGAATCCTACGAGCAGTACGTC. Protein product: CAGSDRGRESYEQYV.

CDR3 sequence reads: CASTRQGGGGEKLFF. DNA for the CDR3: TGCGCCAGCACCCGACAGGGAGGTGGCGGTGAAAAACTGTTTTTT. The chain uses TRBV4-1 and TRBJ1-4; 7 nucleotides line up with TRBD1. The CDR3 totals 15 residues. V lost 7 bases to trimming and J lost 7 bases; unmatched junction nucleotides: 12. Per the germline V gene, CDR1 is MGHRA and CDR2 is YSYEKL.

CDR3 in DNA: TGTGCCAGCAGCGGGGCATCTGCCAATCAGCCCCAGCATTTT. Translated, it gives CASSGASANQPQHF. This rearrangement joins TRBV7-9 to TRBJ1-5, with D possibly matching TRBD1 (5 bases). The germline CDR1 and CDR2 sequences are SEHNR and FQNEAQ (reference sequence). Trimming cost V 5 bases and J 3 bases, with 11 bases left between them. The CDR3 contains 14 residues.

The rearrangement uses TRBV11-2 and TRBJ2-3, with a tentative D call TRBD1 (5 bases). This CDR3 comprises 14 residues. Germline CDR1 reads SGHAT; CDR2 reads FQNNGV. With 0 bases removed from V and 1 base from J, the gap between germline ends came to 5 bases. As DNA, the CDR3 is TGTGCCAGCAGCTTAGACAGGGGCACAGATACGCAGTATTTT. Amino acid sequence: CASSLDRGTDTQYF.